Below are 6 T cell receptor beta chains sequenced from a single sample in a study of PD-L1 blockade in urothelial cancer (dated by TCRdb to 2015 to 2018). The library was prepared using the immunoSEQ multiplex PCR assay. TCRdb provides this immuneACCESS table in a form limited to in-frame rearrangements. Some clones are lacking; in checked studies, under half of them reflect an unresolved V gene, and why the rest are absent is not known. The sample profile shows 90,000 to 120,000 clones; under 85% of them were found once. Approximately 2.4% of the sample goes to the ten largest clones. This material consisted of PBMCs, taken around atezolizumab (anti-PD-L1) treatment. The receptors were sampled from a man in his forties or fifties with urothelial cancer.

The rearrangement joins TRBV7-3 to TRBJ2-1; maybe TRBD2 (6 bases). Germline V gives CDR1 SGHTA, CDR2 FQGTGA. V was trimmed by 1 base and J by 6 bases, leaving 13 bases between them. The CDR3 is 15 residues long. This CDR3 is CASSLSAGSGNEQFF. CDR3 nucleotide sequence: TGTGCCAGCAGCTTAAGTGCCGGGAGTGGCAATGAGCAGTTCTTC.

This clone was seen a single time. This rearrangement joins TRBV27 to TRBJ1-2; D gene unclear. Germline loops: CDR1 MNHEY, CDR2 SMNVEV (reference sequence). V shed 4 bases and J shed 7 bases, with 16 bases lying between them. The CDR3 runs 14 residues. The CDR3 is CASSSAGRRGGYTF. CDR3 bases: TGTGCCAGCAGTTCAGCGGGCCGACGAGGTGGCTACACCTTC.

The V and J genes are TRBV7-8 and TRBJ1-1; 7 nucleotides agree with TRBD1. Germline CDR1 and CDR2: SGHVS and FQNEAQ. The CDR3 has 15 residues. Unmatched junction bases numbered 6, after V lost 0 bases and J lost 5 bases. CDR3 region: CASSLAATGITEAFF. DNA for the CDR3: TGTGCCAGCAGCTTAGCGGCGACAGGGATTACTGAAGCTTTCTTT.

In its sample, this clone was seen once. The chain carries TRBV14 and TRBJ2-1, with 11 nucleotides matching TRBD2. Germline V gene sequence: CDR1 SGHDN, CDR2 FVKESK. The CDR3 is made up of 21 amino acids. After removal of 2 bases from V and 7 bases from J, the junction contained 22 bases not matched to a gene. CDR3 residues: CASSQSRSTPLAGGDRNEQFF. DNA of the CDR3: TGTGCCAGCAGCCAATCCCGAAGTACTCCTTTAGCGGGAGGGGATAGGAATGAGCAGTTCTTC. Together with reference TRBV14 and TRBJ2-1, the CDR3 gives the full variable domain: EAGVTQFPSHSVIEKGQTVTLRCDPISGHDNLYWYRRVMGKEIKFLLHFVKESKQDESGMPNNRFLAERTGGTYSTLKVQPAELEDSGVYFCASSQSRSTPLAGGDRNEQFFGPGTRLTVL.

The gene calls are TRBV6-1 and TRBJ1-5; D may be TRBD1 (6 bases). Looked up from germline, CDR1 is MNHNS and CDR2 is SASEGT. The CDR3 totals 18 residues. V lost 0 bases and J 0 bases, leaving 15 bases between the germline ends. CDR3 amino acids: CASSEARRTVYSNQPQHF. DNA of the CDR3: TGTGCCAGCAGTGAAGCTCGGAGGACAGTCTATAGCAATCAGCCCCAGCATTTT.

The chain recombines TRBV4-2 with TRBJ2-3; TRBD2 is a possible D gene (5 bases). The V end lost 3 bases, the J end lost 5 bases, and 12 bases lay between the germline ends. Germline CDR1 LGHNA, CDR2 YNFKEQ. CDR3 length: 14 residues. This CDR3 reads CASSHSEPGDTQYF. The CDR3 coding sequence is TGTGCCAGCAGCCATAGCGAGCCAGGAGATACGCAGTATTTT.